A selection of T cell receptor beta chains follows, all from one sample in a study of vaccination and CD4 T cells after COVID-19. Each CDR3 protein is one row after TCRdb ran MiXCR on the PCR reads. The data hold about 16,000 distinct CDR3 sequences, with 45% to 60% observed a single time. These receptors have no known antigen. The sample here was CD4+ T cells from blood, cultured in vitro, taken before SARS-CoV-2 vaccination. The receptor set was obtained from a human donor who had recovered from COVID-19. The CDR3 runs from the conserved cysteine through the conserved F or W. The order of the fields is clone size, V gene, J gene, D gene, CDR3 protein, CDR3 DNA. D genes are given only for firm matches. Only part of the rows carry a size: once, few, many, or a class if the clone is expanded.

size: .
V: TRBV12-5
J: TRBJ2-1
D: .
CDR3: CASGLVVGSQGGGEQFF
DNA: TGTGCTAGTGGTTTGGTGGTTGGTTCACAGGGCGGCGGTGAGCAGTTCTTC

size: few
V: TRBV20-1
J: TRBJ1-1
D: .
CDR3: CSARRILEVSTEAFF
DNA: TGCAGTGCAAGACGCATCTTAGAGGTCAGCACTGAAGCTTTCTTT

size: .
V: TRBV7-2
J: TRBJ2-1
D: TRBD2
CDR3: CASSKTSGSYNEQFF
DNA: TGTGCCAGCAGCAAGACTAGCGGGAGCTACAATGAGCAGTTCTTC

size: once
V: TRBV7-2
J: TRBJ2-7
D: .
CDR3: CASSLASGLLTF
DNA: TGTGCCAGCAGCTTGGCCTCTGGACTCTTAACTTTC

size: .
V: TRBV18
J: TRBJ1-3
D: .
CDR3: CASSQGDTIYF
DNA: TGTGCCAGCTCACAGGGAGACACCATATATTTT

size: .
V: TRBV6-1
J: TRBJ2-5
D: .
CDR3: CASSKERQETQYF
DNA: TGTGCCAGCAGTAAAGAAAGACAAGAGACCCAGTACTTC

size: .
V: TRBV4-2
J: TRBJ1-6
D: .
CDR3: CASSQDAYGSSYNSPLHF
DNA: TGTGCCAGCAGCCAAGATGCCTACGGTAGCTCCTATAATTCACCCCTCCACTTT

size: .
V: TRBV28
J: TRBJ1-6
D: TRBD1
CDR3: CAGRTGGAYSPLHF
DNA: TGTGCCGGCCGGACAGGGGGCGCGTATTCACCCCTCCACTTT

size: .
V: TRBV29-1
J: TRBJ2-1
D: TRBD2
CDR3: CTFRLAGGPSNEQFF
DNA: TGCACTTTCCGGCTAGCGGGAGGGCCGAGCAATGAGCAGTTCTTC

size: .
V: TRBV20-1
J: TRBJ2-7
D: .
CDR3: CSAIRGKENEQYF
DNA: TGCAGTGCGATTAGAGGGAAAGAGAACGAGCAGTACTTC

size: few
V: TRBV20-1
J: TRBJ1-1
D: .
CDR3: CSARAYSNTEAFF
DNA: TGCAGTGCTAGAGCATACTCGAACACTGAAGCTTTCTTT

size: .
V: TRBV19
J: TRBJ2-1
D: .
CDR3: CASNNIRGNEQFF
DNA: TGTGCCAGTAACAATATTCGGGGAAATGAGCAGTTCTTC

size: .
V: TRBV24-1
J: TRBJ2-3
D: TRBD1
CDR3: CATSVGQGLDTQYF
DNA: TGTGCCACCAGTGTGGGACAGGGCCTAGATACGCAGTATTTT

size: .
V: TRBV7-8
J: TRBJ2-6
D: TRBD1
CDR3: CASSRTGPGANVLTF
DNA: TGTGCCAGCAGCCGGACAGGGCCTGGGGCCAACGTCCTGACTTTC